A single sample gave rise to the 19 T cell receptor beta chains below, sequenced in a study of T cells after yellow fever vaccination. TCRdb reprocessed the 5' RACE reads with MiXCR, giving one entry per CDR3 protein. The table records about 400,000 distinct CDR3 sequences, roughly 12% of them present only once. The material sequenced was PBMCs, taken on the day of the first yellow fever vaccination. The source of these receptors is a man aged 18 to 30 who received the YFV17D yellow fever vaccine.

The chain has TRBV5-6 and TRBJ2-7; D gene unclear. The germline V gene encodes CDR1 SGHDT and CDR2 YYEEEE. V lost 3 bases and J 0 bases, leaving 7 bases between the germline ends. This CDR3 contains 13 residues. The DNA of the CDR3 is TGTGCCAGCAGCTCCAGAAGCTCCTACGAGCAGTACGTC. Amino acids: CASSSRSSYEQYV.

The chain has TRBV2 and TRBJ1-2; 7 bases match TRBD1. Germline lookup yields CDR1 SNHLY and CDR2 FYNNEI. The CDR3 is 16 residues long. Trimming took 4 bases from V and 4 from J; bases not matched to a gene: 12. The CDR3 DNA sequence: TGTGCCAGCAGTGCATTGTCGGGACAGCTAACCTATGGCTACACCTTC. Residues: CASSALSGQLTYGYTF.

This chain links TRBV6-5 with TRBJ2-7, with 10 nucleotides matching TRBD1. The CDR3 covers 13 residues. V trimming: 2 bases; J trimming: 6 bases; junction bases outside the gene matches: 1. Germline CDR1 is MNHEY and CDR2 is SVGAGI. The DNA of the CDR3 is TGTGCCAGCAGTTACGGGACAGGGGCCGAGCAGTACGTC. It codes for CASSYGTGAEQYV.

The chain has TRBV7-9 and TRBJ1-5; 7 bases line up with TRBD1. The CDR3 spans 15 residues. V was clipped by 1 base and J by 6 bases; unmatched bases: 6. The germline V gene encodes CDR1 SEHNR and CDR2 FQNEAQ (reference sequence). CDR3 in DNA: TGTGCCAGCAGCTTAGGGGGGACAGTAACTCAGCCCCAGCATTTT. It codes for CASSLGGTVTQPQHF.

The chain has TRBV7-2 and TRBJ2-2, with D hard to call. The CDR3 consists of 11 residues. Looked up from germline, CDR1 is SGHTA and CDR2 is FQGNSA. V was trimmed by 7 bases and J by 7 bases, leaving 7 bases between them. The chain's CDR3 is CASNPGGELFF. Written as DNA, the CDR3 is TGTGCCAGCAACCCCGGCGGGGAGCTGTTTTTT.

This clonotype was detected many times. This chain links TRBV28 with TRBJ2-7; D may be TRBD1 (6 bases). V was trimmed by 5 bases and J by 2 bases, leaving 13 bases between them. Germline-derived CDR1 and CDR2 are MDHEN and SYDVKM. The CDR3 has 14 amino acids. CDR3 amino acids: CASSLDRRPYEQYV. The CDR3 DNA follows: TGTGCCAGCAGTCTCGACAGGAGACCCTACGAGCAGTACGTC.

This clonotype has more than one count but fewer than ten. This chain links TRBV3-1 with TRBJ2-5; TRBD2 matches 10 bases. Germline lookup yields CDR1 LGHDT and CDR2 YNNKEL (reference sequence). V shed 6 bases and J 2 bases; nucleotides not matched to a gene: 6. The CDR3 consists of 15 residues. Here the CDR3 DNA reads TGTGCCAGCAGAGGTATAGCGGGGGGACAAGAGACCCAGTACTTC. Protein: CASRGIAGGQETQYF.

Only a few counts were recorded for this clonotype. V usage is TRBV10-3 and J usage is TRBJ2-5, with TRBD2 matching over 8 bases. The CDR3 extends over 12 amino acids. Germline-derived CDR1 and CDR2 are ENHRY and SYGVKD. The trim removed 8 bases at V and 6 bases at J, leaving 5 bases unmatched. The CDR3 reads CAIGVAGQTQYF. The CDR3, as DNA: TGTGCCATCGGGGTAGCGGGACAGACCCAGTACTTC.

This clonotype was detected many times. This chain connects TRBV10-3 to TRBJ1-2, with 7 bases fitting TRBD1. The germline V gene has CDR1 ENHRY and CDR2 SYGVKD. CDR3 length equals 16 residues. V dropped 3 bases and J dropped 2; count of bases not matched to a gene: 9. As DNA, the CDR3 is TGTGCCATCAGTGATGCCGGACAGGTTTCGAACTATGGCTACACCTTC. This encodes CAISDAGQVSNYGYTF.

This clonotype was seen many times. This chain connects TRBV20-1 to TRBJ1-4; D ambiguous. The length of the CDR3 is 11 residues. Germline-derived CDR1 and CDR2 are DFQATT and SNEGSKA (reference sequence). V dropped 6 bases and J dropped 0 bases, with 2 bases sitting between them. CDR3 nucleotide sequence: TGCAGTGCCGCAACTAATGAAAAACTGTTTTTT. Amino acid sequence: CSAATNEKLFF.

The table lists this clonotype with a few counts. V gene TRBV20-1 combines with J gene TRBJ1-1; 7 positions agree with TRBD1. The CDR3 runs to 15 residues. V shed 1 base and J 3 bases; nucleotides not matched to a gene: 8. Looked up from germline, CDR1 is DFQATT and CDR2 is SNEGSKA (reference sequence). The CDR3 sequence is CSARVRDRLYTEAFF. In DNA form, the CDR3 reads TGCAGTGCTAGAGTGAGGGACAGACTATACACTGAAGCTTTCTTT.

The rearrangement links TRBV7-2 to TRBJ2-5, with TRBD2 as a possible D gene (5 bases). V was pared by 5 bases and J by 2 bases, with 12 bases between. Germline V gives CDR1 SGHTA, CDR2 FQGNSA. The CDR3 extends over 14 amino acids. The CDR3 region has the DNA TGTGCCAGCAGCCCCGACTACCTACAAGAGACCCAGTACTTC. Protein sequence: CASSPDYLQETQYF.

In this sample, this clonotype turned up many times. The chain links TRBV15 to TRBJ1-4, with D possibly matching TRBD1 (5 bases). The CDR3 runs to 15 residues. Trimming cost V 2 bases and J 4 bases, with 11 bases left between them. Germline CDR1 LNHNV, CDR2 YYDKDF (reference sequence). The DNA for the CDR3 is TGTGCCACCAGCAGACAGGGACCGCTTAATGAAAAACTGTTTTTT. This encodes CATSRQGPLNEKLFF. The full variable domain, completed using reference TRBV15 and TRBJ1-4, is DAMVIQNPRYQVTQFGKPVTLSCSQTLNHNVMYWYQQKSSQAPKLLFHYYDKDFNNEADTPDNFQSRRPNTSFCFLDIRSPGLGDTAMYLCATSRQGPLNEKLFFGSGTQLSVL.

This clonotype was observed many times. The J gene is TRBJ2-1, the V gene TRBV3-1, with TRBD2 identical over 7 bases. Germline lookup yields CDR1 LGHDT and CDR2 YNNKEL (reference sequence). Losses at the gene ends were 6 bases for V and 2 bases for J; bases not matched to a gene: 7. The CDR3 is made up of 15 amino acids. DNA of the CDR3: TGTGCCAGCAGGCCTGGGGGGGGACCCTACAATGAGCAGTTCTTC. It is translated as CASRPGGGPYNEQFF.

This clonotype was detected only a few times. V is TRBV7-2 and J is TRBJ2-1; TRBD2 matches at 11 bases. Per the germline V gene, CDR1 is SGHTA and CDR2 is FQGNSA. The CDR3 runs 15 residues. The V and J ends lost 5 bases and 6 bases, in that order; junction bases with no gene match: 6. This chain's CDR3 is CASSQGLAGGNEQFF. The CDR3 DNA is TGTGCCAGCAGCCAAGGCCTAGCGGGAGGCAATGAGCAGTTCTTC.

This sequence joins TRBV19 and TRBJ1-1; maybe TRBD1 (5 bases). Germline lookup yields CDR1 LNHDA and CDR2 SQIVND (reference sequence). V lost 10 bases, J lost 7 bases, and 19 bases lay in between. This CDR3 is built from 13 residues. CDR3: CATLRGAGGEAFF. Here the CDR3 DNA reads TGTGCCACCCTCCGAGGGGCTGGGGGTGAAGCTTTCTTT.

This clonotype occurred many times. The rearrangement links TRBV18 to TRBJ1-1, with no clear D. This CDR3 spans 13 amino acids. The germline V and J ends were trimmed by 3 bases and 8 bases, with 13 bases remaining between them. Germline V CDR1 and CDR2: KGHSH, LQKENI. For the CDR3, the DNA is TGTGCCAGCTCACCGCCCGTGCGGAAAGAAGCTTTCTTT. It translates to CASSPPVRKEAFF.

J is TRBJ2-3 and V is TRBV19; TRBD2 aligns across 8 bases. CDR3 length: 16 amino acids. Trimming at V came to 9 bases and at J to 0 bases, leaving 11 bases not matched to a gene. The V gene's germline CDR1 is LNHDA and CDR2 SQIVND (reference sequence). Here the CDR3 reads CARTLAGGLSTDTQYF. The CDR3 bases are TGTGCCAGGACACTGGCGGGGGGCCTTAGCACAGATACGCAGTATTTT. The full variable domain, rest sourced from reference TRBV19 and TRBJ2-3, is DGGITQSPKYLFRKEGQNVTLSCEQNLNHDAMYWYRQDPGQGLRLIYYSQIVNDFQKGDIAEGYSVSREKKESFPLTVTSAQKNPTAFYLCARTLAGGLSTDTQYFGPGTRLTVL.

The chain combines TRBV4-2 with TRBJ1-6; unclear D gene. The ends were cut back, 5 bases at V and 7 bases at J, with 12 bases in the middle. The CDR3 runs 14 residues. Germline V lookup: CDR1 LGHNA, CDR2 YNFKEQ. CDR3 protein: CASSAATSNSPLHF. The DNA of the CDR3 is TGTGCCAGCAGCGCCGCGACATCCAATTCACCCCTCCACTTT.